The T cell receptor (beta chain) described here comes from a study of blood T cell repertoires in COVID-19. Measured with immunoSEQ multiplex PCR; TCRdb has only the in-frame clones, and not every one. This sample has a few hundred thousand clones, with roughly four fifths found just once. This clone was detected once. The CDR3 covers 14 residues. CDR1 is SNHLY, CDR2 FYNNEI, per germline. V was trimmed by 6 bases and J by 10 bases, leaving 16 bases between them. The chain uses TRBV2 and TRBJ1-6; D may be TRBD1 (5 bases). The receptor comes from a man between 40 and 49 years old who had recovered from COVID-19. Sequencing was done on a sample of PBMCs or T cells enriched from blood (not recorded which). The CDR3 DNA reads TGTGCCAGCAGGACGGGGGGAACCGGGTCACCCCTCCACTTT. Encoded protein: CASRTGGTGSPLHF.